This TCR beta chain was observed in a study of T cells in Graves' hyperthyroidism and ophthalmopathy. For the diagnoses, clinical symptoms, serum thyroxine and TRAb, thyroid ultrasound and orbital computed tomography were used. TCR beta CDR3 region amplification was performed from RNA transcripts. HTBI primers were used for first-round RT-PCR of the TCR CDR3. TCRdb passed the multiplex PCR reads through MiXCR, listing each CDR3 protein once. The table shows 560,000 or so distinct CDR3 sequences, with 40% to 55% occurring only once. Points from the study as a whole: Most thyroid clonotypes expanded above 0.001 were also detected in blood.

The CDR3 is made up of 13 amino acids. CDR1 and CDR2 (germline): WNHNN, SYGVQD (reference sequence). V dropped 3 bases and J dropped 6 bases, with 11 bases sitting between them. With respect to this clonotype: Its antigen is still unknown.

V usage is TRBV10-1 and J usage is TRBJ1-2, with a weak D call TRBD1 (6 bases). This sequence originates from a woman between 18 and 29 years old with Graves' hyperthyroidism. Source material: peripheral blood or thyroid tissue (not recorded which). The CDR3: CASSEPQGDGYTF. The CDR3 region has the DNA TGCGCCAGCAGTGAACCACAGGGCGATGGCTACACCTTC.